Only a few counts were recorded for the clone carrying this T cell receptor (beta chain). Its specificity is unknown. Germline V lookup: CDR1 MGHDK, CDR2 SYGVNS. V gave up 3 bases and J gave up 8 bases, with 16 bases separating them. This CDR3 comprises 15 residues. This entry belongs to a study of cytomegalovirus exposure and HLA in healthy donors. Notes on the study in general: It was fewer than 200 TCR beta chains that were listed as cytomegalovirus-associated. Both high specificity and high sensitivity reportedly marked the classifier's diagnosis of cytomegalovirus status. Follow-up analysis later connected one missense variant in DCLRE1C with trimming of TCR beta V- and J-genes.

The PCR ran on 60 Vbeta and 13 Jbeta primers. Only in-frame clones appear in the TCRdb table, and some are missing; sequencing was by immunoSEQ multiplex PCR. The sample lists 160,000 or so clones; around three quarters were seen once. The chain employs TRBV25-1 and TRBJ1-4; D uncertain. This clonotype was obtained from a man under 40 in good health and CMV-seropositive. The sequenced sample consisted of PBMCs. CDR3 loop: CASSDLLDTEEKLFF. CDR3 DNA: TGTGCCAGCAGTGATCTCCTCGACACCGAGGAAAAACTGTTTTTT.